Listed below are T cell receptor beta chains from one sample, sequenced in a study of blood T cell repertoires in COVID-19. The table came from immunoSEQ multiplex PCR; TCRdb's copy has only in-frame clones and leaves some out. The sample holds 120,000 or so clones, nearly 90% seen once. Material: peripheral blood. These receptors were collected from a woman aged 55-69 years with COVID-19, enrolled during active disease. Each CDR3 is given with its conserved first and last residue. A D gene is named only where the DNA matches it firmly. The size field is filled for only some rows; it gives once, few, many or a size class.

TRBJ2-5	.	.	TRBV20-1	TGCAGTGCTATTCTAGCGGAGACCCAGTACTTC	CSAILAETQYF
TRBJ2-2	.	TRBD1	TRBV14	TGTGCCAGCAGAAAGGGGACAGGGGGAGCGAACACCGGGGAGCTGTTTTTT	CASRKGTGGANTGELFF
TRBJ1-3	once	.	TRBV15	TGTGCCACCAGCCCTGCCCCCGGTAGCTCTGGAAACACCATATATTTT	CATSPAPGSSGNTIYF
TRBJ2-2	.	TRBD1	TRBV19	TGTGCCAGTAGTATAACAGGGGGGACCGGGGAGCTGTTTTTT	CASSITGGTGELFF
TRBJ2-5	.	TRBD1	TRBV5-6	TGTGCCAGCAGGGGATCGGGGACAGGTCAAGAGACCCAGTACTTC	CASRGSGTGQETQYF
TRBJ2-1	.	TRBD2	TRBV7-6	TGTGCCAGCAGCGGCGGGACTAGCGGGGTCTATGAGCAGTTCTTC	CASSGGTSGVYEQFF
TRBJ2-3	.	TRBD2	TRBV19	TGTGCCAGTAGTGTACTAGCGGGGGGGCCGACAGATACGCAGTATTTT	CASSVLAGGPTDTQYF
TRBJ1-5	once	.	TRBV5-1	TGCGCCAGCAGCTTCGCGGTCCTTAGCAATCAGCCCCAGCATTTT	CASSFAVLSNQPQHF
TRBJ1-1	.	.	TRBV6-2/TRBV6-3	TGTGCCAGCAGCAATGACAGAAACACTGAAGCTTTCTTT	CASSNDRNTEAFF
TRBJ1-5	once	.	TRBV5-6	TGTGCCAGCAGCTTGCGGAGGGGAAATCAGCCCCAGCATTTT	CASSLRRGNQPQHF
TRBJ1-1	.	.	TRBV6-1	TGTGCCAGCAGTGAAGGGGCAGGGCTCGGTTACACTGAAGCTTTCTTT	CASSEGAGLGYTEAFF
TRBJ2-7	few	.	TRBV7-2	TGTGCCAGCAGCTACTTCGGCGGGTACGAGCAGTACTTC	CASSYFGGYEQYF
TRBJ2-2	once	TRBD1	TRBV19	TGTGCCAGTAGAAATCCGGGACAGACAACCGGGGAGCTGTTTTTT	CASRNPGQTTGELFF
TRBJ1-2	.	TRBD1	TRBV7-2	TGTGCCAGCAGCCGTGGACAGGGGAACTATGGCTACACCTTC	CASSRGQGNYGYTF
TRBJ1-1	few	.	TRBV11-3	TGTGCCAGCAGCTTAATCACTAACACTGAAGCTTTCTTT	CASSLITNTEAFF
TRBJ1-5	.	.	TRBV19	TGTGCCAGTAGTACAGGGGGCAATCAGCCCCAGCATTTT	CASSTGGNQPQHF
TRBJ2-1	.	TRBD1	TRBV6-2/TRBV6-3	TGTGCCAGCAGTCGAAGGAGGACAGGGGGTTCTGATGAGCAGTTCTTC	CASSRRRTGGSDEQFF
TRBJ1-1	.	TRBD1	TRBV10-3	TGTGCCATCAGGGACAGGACGAACACTGAAGCTTTCTTT	CAIRDRTNTEAFF
TRBJ2-7	.	TRBD1	TRBV6-5	TGTGCCAGCAGTTACTCCACAGGGACAGCGCCCTACGAGCAGTACTTC	CASSYSTGTAPYEQYF
TRBJ2-2	.	TRBD2	TRBV3-1/TRBV3-2	TGTGCCAGCAGCCAAGGACCGGGGGGTGCCGGGGAGCTGTTTTTT	CASSQGPGGAGELFF
TRBJ2-1	.	TRBD2	TRBV24-1	TGTGCCACCAGTGATGCGACTAGCGGGGGTTGGTACAATGAGCAGTTCTTC	CATSDATSGGWYNEQFF
TRBJ2-7	.	TRBD1	TRBV6-6	TGTGCCAGCAGTAACCTGGGACAGGGGACCTACGAGCAGTACTTC	CASSNLGQGTYEQYF
TRBJ2-2	once	TRBD1	TRBV4-1	TGCGCCAGCAGCCAACCTCAGGGGGCCGGGGAGCTGTTTTTT	CASSQPQGAGELFF
TRBJ1-5	.	TRBD1	TRBV4-3	TGCGCCAGCAGCCAAGGGGACAGGCCGTGGCAGCCCCAGCATTTT	CASSQGDRPWQPQHF
TRBJ1-2	.	TRBD1	TRBV27	TGTGCCAGCAGTAGGGACAGGGTCTATGGCTACACCTTC	CASSRDRVYGYTF
TRBJ1-2	.	.	TRBV3-1/TRBV3-2	TGTGCCAGCAGCCGACAGCGTTCTCACTATGGCTACACCTTC	CASSRQRSHYGYTF
TRBJ2-5	.	TRBD1	TRBV7-7	TGTGCTAGCAGCTTAGCGCCCCGGGACAGGGGGCTGGAGACCCAGTACTTC	CASSLAPRDRGLETQYF
TRBJ2-4	.	TRBD2	TRBV7-9	TGTGCCAGCAGCTTACGGGGGGGTTATGAAAACATTCAGTACTTC	CASSLRGGYENIQYF
TRBJ2-7	.	.	TRBV2	TGTGCCAGCAGTGAGCGGTACGAGCAGTACTTC	CASSERYEQYF
TRBJ1-2	.	.	TRBV3-1/TRBV3-2	TGTGCCAGCAGCCACCCGTTGCAAACTACTGGCTACACCTTC	CASSHPLQTTGYTF
TRBJ2-7	.	TRBD1	TRBV7-9	TGTGCCAGCAGCTTAGGGACAGGGGGCATGTACGAGCAGTACTTC	CASSLGTGGMYEQYF
TRBJ2-1	.	TRBD1	TRBV18	TGTGCCAGCTCACTCGGGACAGCCAAAAACAATGAGCAGTTCTTC	CASSLGTAKNNEQFF
TRBJ1-6	few	.	TRBV30	TGTGCCTGGAGGACGCTGGACTCAGCGACACCCCTCCACTTT	CAWRTLDSATPLHF
TRBJ1-4	.	TRBD1	TRBV5-6	TGTGCCAGCAGCTTGGGGGACAGGATAAATGAAAAACTGTTTTTT	CASSLGDRINEKLFF
TRBJ1-6	.	TRBD1	TRBV27	TGTGCCAGCAGTCGTTTGGACAGGGTAGAACCCCTCCACTTT	CASSRLDRVEPLHF
TRBJ2-1	.	.	TRBV7-2	TGTGCCAGCAGCTTGAGGGGAGGGACAGGTTACAATGAGCAGTTCTTC	CASSLRGGTGYNEQFF
TRBJ1-1	.	.	TRBV5-1	TGCGCCAGCAATACAGGACAGAACACTGAAGCTTTCTTT	CASNTGQNTEAFF
TRBJ1-2	.	.	TRBV7-8	TGTGCCAGCAGCTTACTGGCAGGGGACAACTATGGCTACACCTTC	CASSLLAGDNYGYTF
TRBJ1-2	.	.	TRBV6-5	TGTGCCAGCGCCAGGAAGCAGAACTATGGCTACACCTTC	CASARKQNYGYTF
TRBJ1-2	.	TRBD1	TRBV5-1	TGCGCCAGCAGCCCGGGACAGGGAGGTTGGAGGGGCTACACCTTC	CASSPGQGGWRGYTF
TRBJ1-1	.	TRBD1	TRBV27	TGTGCCAGCAGCAGGGGGCGGGTCACTGAAGCTTTCTTT	CASSRGRVTEAFF
TRBJ2-1	.	.	TRBV5-5	TGTGCCAGCAGCTTACTTACAGTTTTTCCCTACAATGAGCAGTTCTTC	CASSLLTVFPYNEQFF
TRBJ2-1	.	TRBD1	TRBV2	TGTGCCAGCAGTGAGAACAGGGGCTCCTACAATGAGCAGTTCTTC	CASSENRGSYNEQFF
TRBJ2-1	.	TRBD2	TRBV11-3	TGTGCCAGCAGCTCCTCATCCGGGGGGGCCTCCTACAATGAGCAGTTCTTC	CASSSSSGGASYNEQFF
TRBJ1-5	.	.	TRBV4-3	TGCGCCAGCAGCCAAGTTCGAGGGCAGCCCCAGCATTTT	CASSQVRGQPQHF